One and the same sample provided the 20 T cell receptor beta chains below, sequenced in a study of blood T cell repertoires in COVID-19. Only in-frame clones appear in the TCRdb table, and some are missing; sequencing was by immunoSEQ multiplex PCR. The table shows roughly 120,000 clones, with 70% to 85% occurring only once. Material for sequencing was peripheral blood. These receptors were taken from a woman at least 80 years old with active or convalescent COVID-19.

The chain is built from TRBV7-9 and TRBJ2-1; a possible D gene is TRBD1 (5 bases). The V gene lost 7 bases and the J gene lost 8 bases, with 21 bases spanning the gap. Germline V CDR1 and CDR2: SEHNR, FQNEAQ (reference sequence). This CDR3 is built from 15 residues. The CDR3 protein is CASTLQARAIDEQFF. DNA for the CDR3: TGTGCCAGCACCCTTCAGGCCAGGGCTATCGATGAGCAGTTCTTC.

The rearrangement uses TRBV3-1 (or the pseudogene TRBV3-2) and TRBJ2-1; D not resolved. Trimming took 5 bases from V and 5 from J, leaving 10 bases between them. The CDR3 is 13 amino acids. Germline V lookup: CDR1 LGHDT, CDR2 YNNKEL (reference sequence). The DNA for the CDR3 is TGTGCCAGCAGCTTCATCCAGGACAATGAGCAGTTCTTC. Translation gives CASSFIQDNEQFF.

This chain connects TRBV6-2 or TRBV6-3 to TRBJ1-5; TRBD1 might be the D (6 bases). Per germline, CDR1 MNHEY and CDR2 SVGEGT. V gave up 2 bases and J gave up 2 bases, with 10 bases separating them. The CDR3 runs 15 residues. In DNA form, the CDR3 reads TGTGCCAGCAGTTACGAAGGGGGAGGCAATCAGCCCCAGCATTTT. Translated, it gives CASSYEGGGNQPQHF.

This rearrangement joins TRBV5-1 to TRBJ2-7; no firm D call. The V end lost 0 bases, the J end lost 0 bases, and 7 bases lay between the germline ends. CDR3 length: 14 residues. Per germline, CDR1 SGHRS and CDR2 YFSETQ. The CDR3 DNA sequence: TGCGCCAGCAGCTTGGAGCCTATCTCCTACGAGCAGTACTTC. It encodes CASSLEPISYEQYF.

The rearrangement links TRBV5-1 to TRBJ1-5; D may be TRBD1 (5 bases). The CDR3 is 14 amino acids. Deletions cut 0 bases from V and 7 bases from J, with 11 bases between. Germline CDR1 reads SGHRS; CDR2 reads YFSETQ. CDR3 sequence (DNA): TGCGCCAGCAGCTTGGTGGGGCAAGGGCAGCCCCAGCATTTT. Protein sequence: CASSLVGQGQPQHF.

The sample holds one count of this clone. The chain carries TRBV5-1 and TRBJ2-1; maybe TRBD1 (6 bases). Germline V lookup: CDR1 SGHRS, CDR2 YFSETQ. V shed 3 bases and J shed 5 bases, with 15 bases lying between them. The CDR3 contains 15 residues. The CDR3 sequence is CASSWDSQGHNEQFF. CDR3 in DNA: TGCGCCAGCAGCTGGGATAGCCAGGGGCACAATGAGCAGTTCTTC.

This chain links TRBV27 with TRBJ2-7; 8 bases map to TRBD1. This CDR3 contains 15 residues. Germline lookup yields CDR1 MNHEY and CDR2 SMNVEV (reference sequence). The V and J ends lost 4 bases and 5 bases, in that order; junction bases with no gene match: 10. The CDR3 is CASSSGRTGSDEQYF. DNA for the CDR3: TGTGCCAGCAGTTCGGGTAGGACAGGGTCGGACGAGCAGTACTTC.

V is TRBV15 and J is TRBJ1-2; D unresolved. Germline V gene data show CDR1 as LNHNV and CDR2 as YYDKDF (reference sequence). The ends were cut back, 0 bases at V and 7 bases at J, with 12 bases in the middle. The CDR3 consists of 14 residues. CDR3 residues: CATSRDRREGGYTF. CDR3 DNA sequence: TGTGCCACCAGCAGAGATAGACGGGAAGGTGGCTACACCTTC.

This clone appeared a single time. This chain uses TRBV28 with TRBJ1-3; TRBD1 might be the D (5 bases). Germline CDR1 reads MDHEN; CDR2 reads SYDVKM. V was shortened by 6 bases and J by 8 bases, with 32 bases between the two germline ends. The CDR3 sequence is 19 residues long. The CDR3 sequence: CASRPSFNRRPIQGDTIYF. The CDR3 nucleotides are TGTGCCAGCAGACCCTCTTTTAACAGGAGACCTATACAAGGGGACACCATATATTTT.

V gene TRBV7-3 combines with J gene TRBJ1-6; 9 bases fit TRBD1. Losses at the gene ends were 6 bases for V and 6 bases for J; bases not matched to a gene: 0. The CDR3 has 13 residues. Per germline, CDR1 SGHTA and CDR2 FQGTGA. Here the CDR3 reads CASRGQGNSPLHF. The CDR3 bases are TGTGCCAGCAGGGGACAGGGTAATTCACCCCTCCACTTT.

The CDR3 sequence: CATSGAGPYEQYF. DNA of the CDR3: TGTGCCACCAGTGGGGCAGGTCCCTACGAGCAGTACTTC. The chain recombines TRBV24-1 with TRBJ2-7; D uncertain. In germline, CDR1 is KGHDR, CDR2 SFDVKD. There are 13 residues in the CDR3. Trimming pared 5 bases from V and 2 bases from J, leaving 9 bases between.

The DNA for the CDR3 is TGCGCCAGCAGCTTGACTAGCGGGAGTCTTGAGACCCAGTACTTC. This encodes CASSLTSGSLETQYF. V and J are TRBV5-1 and TRBJ2-5; 11 bases align to TRBD2. Looked up from germline, CDR1 is SGHRS and CDR2 is YFSETQ. V was clipped by 1 base and J by 5 bases; unmatched bases: 4. CDR3 size: 15 residues. Together with reference TRBV5-1 and TRBJ2-5, the CDR3 gives the full variable domain: KAGVTQTPRYLIKTRGQQVTLSCSPISGHRSVSWYQQTPGQGLQFLFEYFSETQRNKGNFPGRFSGRQFSNSRSEMNVSTLELGDSALYLCASSLTSGSLETQYFGPGTRLLVL.

This chain links TRBV10-3 with TRBJ1-3, with 7 bases fitting TRBD1. Per the germline V gene, CDR1 is ENHRY and CDR2 is SYGVKD. J lost 4 bases, V lost 6 bases, and 3 bases had no gene match. The CDR3 runs to 13 residues. As DNA, the CDR3 is TGTGCCATCAGCCAGGACAGGGGAAACACCATATATTTT. As protein: CAISQDRGNTIYF.

The chain couples TRBV28 to TRBJ2-7; D is possibly TRBD2 (5 bases). The CDR3 is 15 amino acids. Germline V lookup: CDR1 MDHEN, CDR2 SYDVKM. Trimming shortened V by 3 bases and J by 2 bases, and 14 bases separated the two germline ends. The CDR3 reads CASSFGQVGAYEQYF. In DNA, the CDR3 is TGTGCCAGCAGTTTCGGTCAAGTCGGGGCCTACGAGCAGTACTTC.

A word on this clone: A junction boundary mismatches the germline segment, possibly from a read error. The chain is built from TRBV4-1 and TRBJ2-3, with D tentatively TRBD2 (6 bases). The length of the CDR3 is 17 residues. Germline lookup yields CDR1 MGHRA and CDR2 YSYEKL. CDR3: CASSQKVSAGSIDTQYF. As DNA, the CDR3 is TGCGCCAGCAGCCAGAAGGTTAGTGCGGGGAGCATAGATACGCAGTATTTT.

The CDR3 spells CASSLGRTGAGEQFF. Written as DNA, the CDR3 is TGTGCCAGCAGCTTGGGACGGACAGGGGCAGGCGAGCAGTTCTTC. V and J are TRBV11-2 and TRBJ2-1; 9 nucleotides match TRBD1. V dropped 3 bases and J dropped 10; count of bases not matched to a gene: 10. Germline CDR1 reads SGHAT; CDR2 reads FQNNGV. The CDR3 has 15 residues. Looking up the rest from reference TRBV11-2 and TRBJ2-1 gives the full variable domain: EAGVAQSPRYKIIEKRQSVAFWCNPISGHATLYWYQQILGQGPKLLIQFQNNGVVDDSQLPKDRFSAERLKGVDSTLKIQPAKLEDSAVYLCASSLGRTGAGEQFFGPGTRLTVL.

The sample holds a few counts of this clone. The CDR3 DNA is TGTGCCAGCAGTTCCCCGGGACACTCTTATAATTCACCCCTCCACTTT. It yields the protein CASSSPGHSYNSPLHF. The chain uses TRBV28 and TRBJ1-6, with TRBD1 as a possible D gene (6 bases). Trimming took off 4 bases at V and 4 bases at J, with 14 bases between the two ends. This CDR3 spans 16 amino acids. Germline V CDR1 and CDR2: MDHEN, SYDVKM.

In DNA, the CDR3 is TGTGCCAGCAGACAGGGTCCCACAGATACGCAGTATTTT. Its protein is CASRQGPTDTQYF. This chain joins TRBV25-1 and TRBJ2-3, with D perhaps matching TRBD1 (6 bases). Germline V CDR1 and CDR2: MGHDK, SYGVNS. The CDR3 sequence is 13 residues long. Trimming took off 6 bases at V and 2 bases at J, with 9 bases between the two ends.

The chain couples TRBV28 to TRBJ2-5; no clear D. Germline-derived CDR1 and CDR2 are MDHEN and SYDVKM. The CDR3 is made up of 12 amino acids. Trimming stripped 7 bases from V and 2 bases from J, with 8 bases between. CDR3 DNA: TGTGCCAGCACCCACCTACAAGAGACCCAGTACTTC. As protein: CASTHLQETQYF.

CDR3 protein: CSATGFGEAFF. The CDR3 nucleotides are TGCAGTGCCACAGGTTTTGGTGAAGCTTTCTTT. V and J are TRBV20-1 and TRBJ1-1; D may be TRBD1 (5 bases). The CDR3 totals 11 residues. V was pared by 6 bases and J by 7 bases, with 12 bases between. Looked up from germline, CDR1 is DFQATT and CDR2 is SNEGSKA (reference sequence).